These 2 T cell receptor beta chains came from one sample sequenced in a study of cytomegalovirus exposure and HLA in healthy donors (TCRdb year 2017). Receptors were amplified or captured by the immunoSEQ multiplex PCR assay. The multiplex PCR relied on a mix of 60 forward primers for TCR Vbeta segments and 13 reverse primers for TCR Jbeta segments. In its TCRdb copy, this immuneACCESS table keeps in-frame sequences only and misses some clones. Where compared with another copy, unresolved V genes explain less than half of these, and the others have no known cause. This sample has 73,000 or so clones in its table, and 75% to 90% of those were observed once. The top ten constitute around 6.3% of the sample. The sequenced sample was PBMCs. The receptors shown here come from a human donor in good health.

This clone was seen only a few times. The J gene is TRBJ2-3, the V gene TRBV4-1, with D perhaps TRBD1 (5 bases). The CDR3 runs to 14 residues. Trimming pared 1 base from V and 5 bases from J, leaving 10 bases between. From germline, CDR1 is MGHRA and CDR2 YSYEKL. CDR3 sequence (DNA): TGCGCCAGCAGCCAAGTTCTAGGGGTAGATACGCAGTATTTT. Its protein is CASSQVLGVDTQYF.

The chain employs TRBV29-1 and TRBJ2-5, with 10 bases lining up with TRBD1. Germline assignment: CDR1 SQVTM and CDR2 ANQGSEA. J lost 4 bases, V lost 4 bases, and 6 bases had no gene match. The CDR3 is 14 amino acids. The CDR3 loop reads CSVVVTGGLETQYF. DNA of the CDR3: TGCAGCGTTGTTGTGACAGGGGGCTTAGAGACCCAGTACTTC. The full variable domain, completed using reference TRBV29-1 and TRBJ2-5, is SAVISQKPSRDICQRGTSLTIQCQVDSQVTMMFWYRQQPGQSLTLIATANQGSEATYESGFVIDKFPISRPNLTFSTLTVSNMSPEDSSIYLCSVVVTGGLETQYFGPGTRLLVL.